A selection of T cell receptor beta chains follows, all from one sample in a study of patients and donors after allogeneic stem cell transplantation. TCRdb called the RT-PCR reads again in MiXCR, with one record for every CDR3 protein. The sample lists 190,000 or so distinct CDR3 sequences; over 30% were seen once. Material: blood, either unsorted or a sorted T cell fraction (not recorded which). The receptors were gathered from a human donor who was either an allogeneic HSCT recipient or a stem cell or donor lymphocyte infusion donor (not recorded which). It is not recorded whose cells these are; they may come from a transplant donor. The CDR3 runs from the conserved cysteine through the conserved F or W. A D gene is named only where the DNA matches it firmly. Not every row has a clone size; where given, it reads once, few, many or a size class.

d_call | j_call | v_call | clone_size | cdr3_aa | cdr3_nt
- | TRBJ1-2 | TRBV5-6 | few | CASTWNERYGYTF | TGTGCCAGCACGTGGAATGAACGCTATGGCTACACCTTC
- | TRBJ2-7 | TRBV4-2 | - | CASSQDADNYRGRSYEQYF | TGTGCCAGCAGCCAAGATGCGGATAACTATCGGGGGCGCTCCTACGAGCAGTACTTC
- | TRBJ2-3 | TRBV5-1 | - | CASSSGTATDTQYF | TGCGCCAGCAGCTCCGGGACCGCCACAGATACGCAGTATTTT
- | TRBJ1-3 | TRBV20-1 | few | CSAPGSRGSGNTIYF | TGCAGTGCTCCAGGGAGCCGAGGCTCTGGAAACACCATATATTTT
- | TRBJ2-7 | TRBV20-1 | few | CSARGAEQYF | TGCAGTGCTAGAGGTGCCGAGCAGTACTTC
TRBD1 | TRBJ1-1 | TRBV2 | - | CASRGTGSTEAFF | TGTGCCAGCAGGGGGACAGGGAGTACTGAAGCTTTCTTT
- | TRBJ1-1 | TRBV20-1 | few | CSARRQLGLVNTEAFF | TGCAGTGCTAGAAGACAGTTAGGGTTAGTGAACACTGAAGCTTTCTTT
- | TRBJ1-1 | TRBV12-3/TRBV12-4 | - | CASRWQTEAFF | TGTGCCAGCAGATGGCAGACAGAAGCTTTCTTT
- | TRBJ1-1 | TRBV25-1 | - | CASSEKSEAFF | TGTGCCAGCAGTGAAAAGTCTGAAGCTTTCTTT
- | TRBJ1-2 | TRBV25-1 | few | CASSGSGGYTF | TGTGCCAGCTCCGGATCTGGTGGCTACACCTTC
- | TRBJ2-5 | TRBV11-2 | - | CASSLFMGWEVETQYF | TGTGCCAGCAGCTTATTTATGGGATGGGAGGTGGAGACCCAGTACTTC
- | TRBJ2-4 | TRBV5-1 | few | CASSLVGLVRMDIQYF | TGCGCCAGCAGCTTGGTCGGGTTGGTGAGGATGGACATTCAGTACTTC
- | TRBJ1-2 | TRBV12-3/TRBV12-4 | - | CASSPRGRARSGYTF | TGTGCCAGCAGCCCCCGGGGCAGAGCTCGGAGTGGTTACACCTTC
- | TRBJ1-2 | TRBV5-6 | - | CASSFPDSANYGYTF | TGTGCCAGCAGCTTCCCGGACAGTGCTAACTATGGCTACACCTTC
- | TRBJ2-3 | TRBV27 | - | CASSLYLSGDTQYF | TGTGCCAGCAGTTTATACTTATCGGGAGATACGCAGTATTTT
TRBD2 | TRBJ2-5 | TRBV2 | few | CASSTGTSGNQETQYF | TGTGCCAGCAGCACTGGGACTAGCGGCAACCAAGAGACCCAGTACTTC
TRBD1 | TRBJ2-3 | TRBV29-1 | - | CSVHRGGTDTQYF | TGCAGCGTTCACAGGGGGGGCACAGATACGCAGTATTTT
TRBD2 | TRBJ2-3 | TRBV2 | - | CASRKPSGGASTDTQYF | TGTGCCAGCCGGAAACCTAGCGGGGGGGCCTCTACAGATACGCAGTATTTT
TRBD2 | TRBJ2-3 | TRBV15 | - | CATSSKRGWVDTQYF | TGTGCCACCAGCAGTAAGCGGGGATGGGTGGATACGCAGTATTTT
- | TRBJ1-1 | TRBV2 | - | CASSEEGGGTEAFF | TGTGCCAGCAGTGAGGAGGGAGGCGGCACTGAAGCTTTCTTT
- | TRBJ1-5 | TRBV28 | few | CASSLAIQPQHF | TGTGCCAGCAGTTTGGCGATTCAGCCCCAGCATTTT
- | TRBJ1-3 | TRBV20-1 | - | CSAGHQGSGNTIYF | TGCAGTGCCGGACATCAGGGCTCTGGAAACACCATATATTTT
- | TRBJ2-3 | TRBV12-3/TRBV12-4 | few | CASSPGGRADTQYF | TGTGCCAGCAGTCCTGGGGGACGGGCAGATACGCAGTATTTT
- | TRBJ1-2 | TRBV7-9 | few | CASTLGGEGYGYTF | TGTGCCAGCACCTTGGGGGGTGAGGGCTATGGCTACACCTTC
- | TRBJ2-1 | TRBV4-1 | - | CASSQEGDSNEQFF | TGCGCCAGCAGCCAAGAGGGAGACAGCAATGAGCAGTTCTTC
TRBD1 | TRBJ1-1 | TRBV27 | - | CASSLWGQTEAFF | TGTGCCAGCAGTTTGTGGGGACAGACTGAAGCTTTCTTT
- | TRBJ1-1 | TRBV6-6 | - | CASRKTREDTEAFF | TGTGCCAGCAGAAAAACAAGAGAGGACACTGAAGCTTTCTTT
TRBD1 | TRBJ1-5 | TRBV12-3/TRBV12-4 | few | CASSRQGAFVQPQHF | TGTGCCAGCAGCCGACAGGGGGCTTTCGTTCAGCCCCAGCATTTT
- | TRBJ2-2 | TRBV20-1 | - | CSASRGPGELFF | TGCAGTGCTAGTAGAGGGCCCGGGGAGCTGTTTTTT
- | TRBJ1-3 | TRBV7-9 | - | CASSRDGQSSGNTIYF | TGTGCCAGCAGCCGCGATGGACAAAGCTCTGGAAACACCATATATTTT
TRBD2 | TRBJ2-1 | TRBV7-9 | - | CASSFWTSGGRSSYNEQFF | TGTGCCAGCAGCTTCTGGACTAGCGGGGGCCGGAGCTCCTACAATGAGCAGTTCTTC
TRBD2 | TRBJ2-3 | TRBV20-1 | - | CSARLFEGGTSGFTDTQYF | TGCAGTGCTAGACTCTTTGAGGGAGGAACTAGCGGATTCACAGATACGCAGTATTTT
- | TRBJ2-5 | TRBV3-2 | - | CASSQEILGSWQETQYF | TGTGCCAGCAGCCAAGAGATTTTGGGGAGTTGGCAAGAGACCCAGTACTTC
TRBD1 | TRBJ1-1 | TRBV9 | - | CASSAGQGSSAFF | TGTGCCAGCAGCGCGGGACAGGGTAGCTCAGCTTTCTTT
- | TRBJ2-7 | TRBV5-6 | - | CASSLFYEQYF | TGTGCCAGCAGCCTATTCTACGAGCAGTACTTC
- | TRBJ1-2 | TRBV5-1 | - | CASSPPDRSNPYTF | TGCGCCAGCAGCCCCCCAGACAGGAGTAATCCCTACACCTTC
TRBD1 | TRBJ1-6 | TRBV6-1 | few | CASSENLRPSDRLYNSPLHF | TGTGCCAGCAGTGAAAACCTAAGGCCGTCGGACAGGCTCTATAATTCACCCCTCCACTTT
TRBD1 | TRBJ2-1 | TRBV12-3/TRBV12-4 | few | CASSFGQGAYNEQFF | TGTGCCAGCAGTTTCGGACAGGGGGCCTACAATGAGCAGTTCTTC
- | TRBJ1-5 | TRBV12-3/TRBV12-4 | - | CASRRGTGSNQPQHF | TGTGCCAGCAGGAGGGGTACGGGGTCGAATCAGCCCCAGCATTTT
- | TRBJ2-1 | TRBV4-1 | - | CASSPGGGGKGYNEQFF | TGCGCCAGCAGCCCCGGCGGTGGGGGTAAAGGCTACAATGAGCAGTTCTTC
- | TRBJ1-2 | TRBV4-3 | few | CASSQLDRTYGYTF | TGCGCCAGCAGCCAACTTGACAGGACTTATGGCTACACCTTC
- | TRBJ2-7 | TRBV12-3/TRBV12-4 | - | CASRRHGQGQYF | TGTGCCAGCAGGCGACATGGTCAAGGGCAGTACTTC
- | TRBJ1-1 | TRBV5-1 | - | CASSLNDGQNTEAFF | TGCGCCAGCAGCTTAAACGACGGCCAGAACACTGAAGCTTTCTTT
TRBD2 | TRBJ2-3 | TRBV9 | - | CASSNPRRDYTDTQYF | TGTGCCAGCAGCAACCCAAGAAGGGACTACACAGATACGCAGTATTTT
TRBD1 | TRBJ2-7 | TRBV28 | - | CASTPGTAPREQYF | TGTGCCAGCACCCCCGGGACAGCCCCGCGGGAGCAGTACTTC
- | TRBJ1-5 | TRBV3-1 | few | CASSRGLNQPQHF | TGTGCCAGCAGCCGAGGGTTGAATCAGCCCCAGCATTTT
- | TRBJ2-2 | TRBV12-3/TRBV12-4 | - | CASSLALQNTGELFF | TGTGCCAGCAGTTTAGCGCTACAGAACACCGGGGAGCTGTTTTTT
- | TRBJ2-4 | TRBV24-1 | few | CATSGPGHVIGENIQYF | TGTGCCACCAGTGGCCCGGGACACGTCATCGGTGAAAACATTCAGTACTTC
- | TRBJ1-1 | TRBV12-3/TRBV12-4 | - | CASSLSGEGTEAFF | TGTGCCAGCAGTTTAAGCGGCGAGGGCACTGAAGCTTTCTTT
- | TRBJ1-1 | TRBV5-1 | - | CASSLLNSNTEAFF | TGCGCCAGCAGCTTGTTAAATTCGAACACTGAAGCTTTCTTT
- | TRBJ1-4 | TRBV12-3/TRBV12-4 | - | CASSPIGAYEKLFF | TGTGCCAGCAGCCCGATCGGGGCGTATGAAAAACTGTTTTTT
TRBD1 | TRBJ2-7 | TRBV29-1 | - | CSVGDRGNEQYF | TGCAGCGTTGGGGACAGGGGGAACGAGCAGTACTTC
- | TRBJ1-5 | TRBV19 | once | CASSISGGIGAAQHF | TGTGCCAGTAGTATTTCGGGAGGGATCGGCGCGGCCCAGCATTTT
- | TRBJ2-3 | TRBV4-3 | - | CASSQGAGPFSDTQYF | TGCGCCAGCAGCCAAGGCGCGGGACCTTTCTCGGATACGCAGTATTTT
TRBD1 | TRBJ2-7 | TRBV4-2 | - | CASSQVGTGPYEQYF | TGTGCCAGCAGCCAAGTTGGGACAGGTCCCTACGAGCAGTACTTC
TRBD1 | TRBJ1-3 | TRBV12-3/TRBV12-4 | few | CASRPVQGGTGNTIYF | TGTGCCAGCAGACCTGTTCAGGGGGGGACTGGAAACACCATATATTTT
TRBD2 | TRBJ2-3 | TRBV4-2 | few | CASSQLAGVTDTQYF | TGTGCCAGCAGCCAACTAGCGGGGGTCACAGATACGCAGTATTTT
- | TRBJ1-3 | TRBV5-1 | few | CASSLEGPTPSGNTIYF | TGCGCCAGCAGCTTGGAAGGGCCAACTCCCTCTGGAAACACCATATATTTT
TRBD1 | TRBJ2-3 | TRBV5-1 | few | CASSSGQGSYKQDF | TGCGCCAGCAGCTCGGGACAGGGATCATATAAACAGGATTTT